A single sample gave rise to the 13 T cell receptor beta chains below, sequenced in a study of T cell repertoires in cytomegalovirus infection. TCRdb reprocessed the reads via MiXCR and lists one record per CDR3 protein. The sample records 90,000 to 120,000 distinct CDR3 sequences, under 25% being singletons. The sample was CD8+ T cells from PBMCs. These TCRs come from a human donor in good health (CMV status not recorded). Some clones in this sample may be carry-over from other donors' samples.

The chain is built from TRBV27 and TRBJ2-7; D is unclear. Germline CDR1 and CDR2: MNHEY and SMNVEV (reference sequence). The CDR3 loop spans 14 amino acids. Trimming left V 5 bases short and J 3 bases short, with 14 bases between. The CDR3 DNA follows: TGTGCCAGCAGTCCCTCTGGGAATCTCTACGAGCAGTACTTC. As protein: CASSPSGNLYEQYF.

This clonotype was recorded a few times. The chain carries TRBV30 and TRBJ2-7; TRBD2 matches at 8 bases. With V trimmed by 0 bases and J by 6 bases, 4 bases remained unmatched. The CDR3 has 13 amino acids. Germline-derived CDR1 and CDR2 are GTSNPN and SVGIG (reference sequence). CDR3 nucleotides: TGTGCCTGGAGTGTAAGCGGGGGAGGCGAGCAGTACTTC. Translation: CAWSVSGGGEQYF.

The rearrangement links TRBV28 to TRBJ2-7, with D possibly matching TRBD1 (8 bases). Looked up from germline, CDR1 is MDHEN and CDR2 is SYDVKM. The CDR3 runs 14 residues. V lost 4 bases and J lost 6, with 16 bases in between. CDR3 DNA sequence: TGTGCCAGCAGTTCCACAGGGGGGGGTCTCGAGCAGTACTTC. This codes for CASSSTGGGLEQYF.

The chain links TRBV12-3 or TRBV12-4 to TRBJ2-2; 7 positions match TRBD1. The CDR3 loop spans 15 amino acids. V shed 5 bases and J 6 bases; nucleotides not matched to a gene: 9. The CDR3 nucleotides are TGTGCCAGCAGTCCCGGGGCTACAGGGGCCGGGGAGCTGTTTTTT. Residues: CASSPGATGAGELFF.

The sample holds many counts of this clonotype. V usage is TRBV6-2 or TRBV6-3 and J usage is TRBJ1-2, with D possibly TRBD1 on 5 matching bases. CDR3 length equals 13 residues. In germline, CDR1 is MNHEY, CDR2 SVGEGT. V was clipped by 4 bases and J by 6 bases, with 12 bases between them. The CDR3 reads CASSWTPRNGYTF. In DNA form, the CDR3 reads TGTGCCAGCAGTTGGACACCTCGGAATGGCTACACCTTC.

This clonotype was detected ten times or more. The rearrangement uses TRBV7-2 and TRBJ1-1; D is uncertain. Germline V gives CDR1 SGHTA, CDR2 FQGNSA. Trimming stripped 1 base from V and 0 bases from J, with 9 bases between. The CDR3 contains 15 residues. The CDR3 here is CASSLGSFLNTEAFF. In DNA, the CDR3 is TGTGCCAGCAGCTTAGGGTCATTCTTGAACACTGAAGCTTTCTTT.

This clonotype occurred a few times. The gene calls are TRBV30 and TRBJ2-1; 8 bases fit TRBD1. The CDR3 covers 14 residues. Trimming removed 1 base from V and 4 bases from J; junction bases left unmatched: 3. Germline V gene lookup returns CDR1 GTSNPN and CDR2 SVGIG (reference sequence). The CDR3 is CAWSGDRRYNEQFF. DNA for the CDR3: TGTGCCTGGAGTGGGGACAGGAGATACAATGAGCAGTTCTTC.

Points on this clonotype: The conserved phenylalanine or tryptophan is not found at the CDR3 terminus, so this likely reflects a read error. This chain connects TRBV7-2 to TRBJ2-7; weak D call: TRBD1 (7 bases). This CDR3 comprises 15 residues. V dropped 1 base and J dropped 5 bases, with 15 bases sitting between them. The germline gives CDR1 SGHTA, CDR2 FQGNSA. The CDR3 loop reads CASSLVPSGGNEQYC. The CDR3 DNA sequence: TGTGCCAGCAGCTTAGTGCCGTCAGGGGGGAACGAGCAGTACTGC.

This rearrangement joins TRBV18 to TRBJ1-1; the match to TRBD1 covers 8 bases. Germline V gene data show CDR1 as KGHSH and CDR2 as LQKENI. CDR3 length: 15 residues. With V trimmed by 2 bases and J by 2 bases, 4 bases remained unmatched. CDR3 sequence (DNA): TGTGCCAGCTCACCAACAGGACAGGGAAACACTGAAGCTTTCTTT. Its protein is CASSPTGQGNTEAFF. Full variable domain (outside the CDR3, taken from reference TRBV18 and TRBJ1-1): NAGVMQNPRHLVRRRGQEARLRCSPMKGHSHVYWYRQLPEEGLKFMVYLQKENIIDESGMPKERFSAEFPKEGPSILRIQQVVRGDSAAYFCASSPTGQGNTEAFFGQGTRLTVV.

The V call is TRBV29-1, the J call TRBJ2-7, with no clear D. Trimming shortened V by 2 bases and J by 0 bases, and 5 bases separated the two germline ends. This CDR3 region has 12 residues. The germline CDR1 and CDR2 sequences are SQVTM and ANQGSEA. In DNA, the CDR3 is TGCAGCGTTGAAAGCAGCTCCTACGAGCAGTACTTC. Translated: CSVESSSYEQYF.

This clonotype was counted only a few times. The V gene is TRBV13, the J gene TRBJ2-3; no firm D call. Deletions cut 0 bases from V and 6 bases from J, with 4 bases between. CDR1 and CDR2 (germline): PRHDT, FYEKMQ (reference sequence). The CDR3 spans 12 residues. The CDR3 DNA reads as TGTGCCAGCAGCTTAGGCCCGGATACGCAGTATTTT. This gives the protein CASSLGPDTQYF.

The sample holds one count of this clonotype. The rearrangement uses TRBV27 and TRBJ2-3, with D tentatively TRBD2 (6 bases). Per germline, CDR1 MNHEY and CDR2 SMNVEV (reference sequence). V lost 0 bases to trimming and J lost 5 bases, with 9 bases between them. The CDR3 has 14 amino acids. The CDR3 nucleotides are TGTGCCAGCAGTTTATCCTATAGCGGAGATACGCAGTATTTT. This translates into CASSLSYSGDTQYF.

This chain uses TRBV5-1 with TRBJ2-1, with TRBD1 identical over 9 bases. Germline values: CDR1 SGHRS, CDR2 YFSETQ. The J segment lost 8 bases and the V segment lost 0 bases, leaving 6 bases of the junction unmatched. This CDR3 has 15 amino acids. The chain's CDR3 is CASSLGGQGRYEQFF. CDR3 in DNA: TGCGCCAGCAGCTTGGGCGGACAGGGGAGGTATGAGCAGTTCTTC.